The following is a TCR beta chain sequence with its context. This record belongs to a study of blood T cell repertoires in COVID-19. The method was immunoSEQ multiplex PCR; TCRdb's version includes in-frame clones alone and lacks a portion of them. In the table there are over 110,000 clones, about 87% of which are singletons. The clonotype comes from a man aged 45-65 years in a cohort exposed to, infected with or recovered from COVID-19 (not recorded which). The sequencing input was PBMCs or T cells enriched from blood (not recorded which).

CDR3 sequence (DNA): TGTGCCTTGACTCCGGGACAGGGTATGGGGCAGTACTTC. Protein sequence: CALTPGQGMGQYF. This chain joins TRBV30 and TRBJ2-7; 9 bases are a match to TRBD1. The CDR3 runs to 13 residues. J lost 9 bases, V lost 7 bases, and 13 bases had no gene match. From germline, CDR1 is GTSNPN and CDR2 SVGIG (reference sequence). The full variable domain, its missing parts supplied by reference TRBV30 and TRBJ2-7, is SQTIHQWPATLVQPVGSPLSLECTVEGTSNPNLYWYRQAAGRGLQLLFYSVGIGQISSEVPQNLSASRPQDRQFILSSKKLLLSDSGFYLCALTPGQGMGQYFGPGTRLTVT.